Presented here are 7 T cell receptor beta chains from one specimen sequenced in a study of CD8 T cells in ankylosing spondylitis. Each CDR3 protein gets one entry after TCRdb re-called the 5' RACE reads with MiXCR. The data contain about 140,000 distinct CDR3 sequences, over 9.5% of them singletons. The sequencing sample was made of blood, either unsorted or a sorted T cell fraction (not recorded which). These receptors all stem from a female donor with ankylosing spondylitis or in good health (not recorded which).

This rearrangement joins TRBV12-3 or TRBV12-4 to TRBJ1-2, with 7 positions matching TRBD1. CDR3 length: 14 amino acids. Germline trimming cut 6 bases from V and 6 bases from J; bases unmatched to any gene: 10. The CDR3 region has the DNA TGTGCCAGCAGCAGGAGGACAGGAAGGGATGGCTACACCTTC. This encodes CASSRRTGRDGYTF.

In its sample, this clonotype was seen many times. This chain connects TRBV7-9 to TRBJ1-6; D call uncertain. The CDR3 contains 13 residues. V shed 3 bases and J shed 6 bases, with 6 bases lying between them. Germline V lookup: CDR1 SEHNR, CDR2 FQNEAQ (reference sequence). CDR3 DNA: TGTGCCAGCAGCTTTGATCCTAATTCACCCCTCCACTTT. Amino acids: CASSFDPNSPLHF. The full variable domain, completed using reference TRBV7-9 and TRBJ1-6, is DTGVSQNPRHKITKRGQNVTFRCDPISEHNRLYWYRQTLGQGPEFLTYFQNEAQLEKSRLLSDRFSAERPKGSFSTLEIQRTEQGDSAMYLCASSFDPNSPLHFGNGTRLTVT.

This clonotype was seen a handful of times. V gene TRBV5-1 combines with J gene TRBJ1-3; D gene unclear. Trimming took 7 bases from V and 0 from J, leaving 14 bases between them. This CDR3 spans 15 amino acids. CDR1 and CDR2 from the germline V gene are SGHRS and YFSETQ. This CDR3 is CASGEDGRSGNTIYF. In nucleotides, the CDR3 is TGCGCCAGCGGCGAGGACGGCCGCTCTGGAAACACCATATATTTT.

The table lists this clonotype with many counts. This rearrangement joins TRBV14 to TRBJ2-2; the D gene could be TRBD1 or TRBD2 (5 bases each). The CDR3 runs 15 residues. Germline loops: CDR1 SGHDN, CDR2 FVKESK. Trimming removed 0 bases at V and 1 base at J, with 6 bases between. The CDR3 DNA follows: TGTGCCAGCAGCCAAGAGGGGGTGAACACCGGGGAGCTGTTTTTT. Amino acids: CASSQEGVNTGELFF.

This clonotype was recorded many times. This sequence joins TRBV20-1 and TRBJ1-3; D gene ambiguous. This CDR3 comprises 11 residues. CDR1 DFQATT and CDR2 SNEGSKA come from the germline V gene (reference sequence). The V end was cut by 3 bases, the J end by 4 bases, with 4 bases between. The CDR3 DNA is TGCAGTGCTAGGGGAGGAAACACCATATATTTT. Encoded protein: CSARGGNTIYF.

Ten or more counts support this clonotype. The chain has TRBV7-3 and TRBJ2-3, with TRBD2 as a possible D gene (6 bases). In germline, CDR1 is SGHTA, CDR2 FQGTGA. V gave up 1 base and J gave up 6 bases, with 17 bases separating them. The CDR3 contains 16 residues. CDR3 nucleotide sequence: TGTGCCAGCAGCTTAAATGGGAATCCCAGCGGGGATACGCAGTATTTT. Residues: CASSLNGNPSGDTQYF.

This clonotype was found a few times. The J gene is TRBJ2-2, the V gene TRBV5-1; no reliable D call. With 2 bases removed from V and 2 bases from J, the gap between germline ends came to 7 bases. This CDR3 contains 14 residues. The germline V gene encodes CDR1 SGHRS and CDR2 YFSETQ. The CDR3 DNA follows: TGCGCCAGCAGCTTCGGTTCTAACACCGGGGAGCTGTTTTTT. It is translated as CASSFGSNTGELFF. Supplemented by reference TRBV5-1 and TRBJ2-2, the full variable domain reads KAGVTQTPRYLIKTRGQQVTLSCSPISGHRSVSWYQQTPGQGLQFLFEYFSETQRNKGNFPGRFSGRQFSNSRSEMNVSTLELGDSALYLCASSFGSNTGELFFGEGSRLTVL.